This TCR beta chain derives from a study of blood T cell repertoires in COVID-19. Background on the study: Acute and convalescent COVID-19 samples came from the United States, Italy and Spain. T cells, B-cell-depleted T cells, or PBMCs provided the cDNA or gDNA that served as material.

The CDR3 runs 12 residues. CDR1 is SGHNT, CDR2 YYREEE, per germline (reference sequence). V was shortened by 0 bases and J by 16 bases, with 14 bases between the two germline ends. Original methodology: Estimation of nucleated cell counts relied on the amplification of reference gene primers. Data came from immunoSEQ multiplex PCR; TCRdb stores just in-frame clones and leaves some out. V, J and clone size derive from that table, while D and trimming were established from the DNA sequence. The sample carries just under 90,000 clones, 55% to 75% recorded once. The chain links TRBV5-4 to TRBJ2-1, with D uncertain. The clonotype comes from a woman of 80 years or more with acute or convalescent COVID-19. Sequenced: peripheral blood. The CDR3 sequence is CASSLGAGAQFF. Written as DNA, the CDR3 is TGTGCCAGCAGCTTGGGCGCAGGCGCTCAATTCTTC.